This paragraph reports one T cell receptor (beta chain). These data belong to a study of T-cell reconstitution after alpha-beta-depleted transplantation in children. It was with unique molecular identifiers that the TCRbeta library was prepared. TCRdb reanalysed the PCR reads using MiXCR and keeps one entry per CDR3 protein. This table holds around 600,000 distinct CDR3 sequences, about 10% found once. The CDR3 sequence is 15 residues long. V lost 1 base to trimming and J lost 2 bases, with 11 bases between them. Germline V gives CDR1 PRHDT, CDR2 FYEKMQ (reference sequence). The rearrangement joins TRBV13 to TRBJ2-5, with a weak D call TRBD2 (5 bases). The sample here was PBMCs from the stem cell graft donor, taken from the stem cell graft. The origin of this receptor is a human donor who donated a stem cell graft to a child with acute myeloid leukemia. For the CDR3, the DNA is TGTGCCAGCAGCTTAGAACCCGGGAATCAAGAGACCCAGTACTTC. Amino acid sequence: CASSLEPGNQETQYF. The full variable domain, its missing parts supplied by reference TRBV13 and TRBJ2-5, is AAGVIQSPRHLIKEKRETATLKCYPIPRHDTVYWYQQGPGQDPQFLISFYEKMQSDKGSIPDRFSAQQFSDYHSELNMSSLELGDSALYFCASSLEPGNQETQYFGPGTRLLVL.